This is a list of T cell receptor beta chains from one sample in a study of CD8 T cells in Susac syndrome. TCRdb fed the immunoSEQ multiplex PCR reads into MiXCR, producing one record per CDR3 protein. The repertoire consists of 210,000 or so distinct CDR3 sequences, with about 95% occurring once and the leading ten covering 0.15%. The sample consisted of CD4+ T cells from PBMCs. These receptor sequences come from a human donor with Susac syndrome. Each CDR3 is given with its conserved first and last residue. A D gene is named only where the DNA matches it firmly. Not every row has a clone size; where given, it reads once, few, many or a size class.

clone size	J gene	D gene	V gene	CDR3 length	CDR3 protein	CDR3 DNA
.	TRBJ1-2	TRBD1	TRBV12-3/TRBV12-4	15	CASSAGTGGNYGYTF	TGTGCCAGCAGTGCCGGGACAGGGGGTAACTATGGCTACACCTTC
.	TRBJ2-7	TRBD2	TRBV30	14	CAWSGGGKIYEQYF	TGTGCCTGGAGTGGCGGGGGAAAGATCTACGAGCAGTACTTC
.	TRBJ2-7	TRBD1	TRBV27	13	CASSQQGYYEQYF	TGTGCCAGCAGTCAACAGGGGTATTACGAGCAGTACTTC
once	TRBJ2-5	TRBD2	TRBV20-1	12	CSATGGVETQYF	TGCAGTGCAACGGGGGGGGTGGAGACCCAGTACTTC
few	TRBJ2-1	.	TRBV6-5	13	CASSYSRSNEQFF	TGTGCCAGCAGTTACTCGAGATCAAATGAGCAGTTCTTC
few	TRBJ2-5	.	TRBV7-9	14	CASSLGAVQETQYF	TGTGCCAGCAGCTTGGGCGCCGTACAAGAGACCCAGTACTTC
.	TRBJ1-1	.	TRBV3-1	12	CASRETNTEAFF	TGTGCCAGCAGAGAGACAAACACTGAAGCTTTCTTT
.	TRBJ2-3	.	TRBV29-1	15	CSALPDHSGTDTQYF	TGCAGCGCTCTTCCGGACCATTCAGGGACAGATACGCAGTATTTT
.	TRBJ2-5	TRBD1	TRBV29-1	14	CSVYRDRGQETQYF	TGCAGCGTATACCGGGACAGGGGCCAAGAGACCCAGTACTTC
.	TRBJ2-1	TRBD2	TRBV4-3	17	CASSQDRTSGGAIEQFF	TGCGCCAGCAGCCAAGACCGGACTAGCGGGGGGGCCATTGAGCAGTTCTTC
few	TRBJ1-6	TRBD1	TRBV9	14	CASSVTGGNSPLHF	TGTGCCAGCAGCGTGACAGGGGGGAATTCACCCCTCCACTTT
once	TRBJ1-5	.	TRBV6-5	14	CASSWAGSNQPQHF	TGTGCCAGCAGTTGGGCAGGATCTAATCAGCCCCAGCATTTT
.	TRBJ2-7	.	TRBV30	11	CAWSVTEEQYF	TGTGCCTGGAGTGTAACAGAAGAGCAGTACTTC
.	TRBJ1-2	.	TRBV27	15	CASSPLQPRGYGYTF	TGTGCCAGCAGTCCTTTACAGCCTAGGGGCTATGGCTACACCTTC
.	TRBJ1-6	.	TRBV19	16	CASSISAERYNSPLHF	TGTGCCAGTAGTATATCGGCCGAACGCTATAATTCACCCCTCCACTTT
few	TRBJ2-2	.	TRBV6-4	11	CASSDTGELFF	TGTGCCAGCAGTGACACCGGGGAGCTGTTTTTT